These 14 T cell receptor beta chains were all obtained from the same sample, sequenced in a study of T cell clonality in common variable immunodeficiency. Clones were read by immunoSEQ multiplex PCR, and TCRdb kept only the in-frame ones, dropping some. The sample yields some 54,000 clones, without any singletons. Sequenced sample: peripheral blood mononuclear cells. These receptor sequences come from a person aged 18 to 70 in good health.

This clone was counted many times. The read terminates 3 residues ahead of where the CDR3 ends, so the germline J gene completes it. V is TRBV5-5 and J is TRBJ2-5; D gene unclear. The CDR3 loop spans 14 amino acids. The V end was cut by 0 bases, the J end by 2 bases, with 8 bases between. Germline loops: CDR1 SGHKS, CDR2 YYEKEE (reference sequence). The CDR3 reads CASSLAPQQETQYF. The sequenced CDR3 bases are TGTGCCAGCAGCTTGGCCCCACAGCAAGAGACC. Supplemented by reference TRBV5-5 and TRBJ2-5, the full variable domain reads DAGVTQSPTHLIKTRGQQVTLRCSPISGHKSVSWYQQVLGQGPQFIFQYYEKEERGRGNFPDRFSARQFPNYSSELNVNALLLGDSALYLCASSLAPQQETQYFGPGTRLLVL.

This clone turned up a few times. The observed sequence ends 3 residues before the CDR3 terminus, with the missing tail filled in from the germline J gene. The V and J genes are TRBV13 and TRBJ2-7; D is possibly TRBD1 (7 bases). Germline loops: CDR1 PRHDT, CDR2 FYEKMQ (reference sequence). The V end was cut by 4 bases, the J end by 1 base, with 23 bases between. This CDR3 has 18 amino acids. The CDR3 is CASSSRASTGRGSYEQYF. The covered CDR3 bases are TGTGCCAGCAGCTCCCGGGCTTCGACAGGGCGGGGTTCCTACGAG.

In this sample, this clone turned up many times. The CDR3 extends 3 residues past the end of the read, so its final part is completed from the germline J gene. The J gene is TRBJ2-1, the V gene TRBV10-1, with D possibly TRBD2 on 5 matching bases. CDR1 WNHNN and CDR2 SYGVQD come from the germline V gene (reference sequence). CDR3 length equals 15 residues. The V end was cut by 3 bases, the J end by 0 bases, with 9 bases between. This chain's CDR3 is CASSEGGLSYNEQFF. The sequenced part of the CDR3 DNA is TGCGCCAGCAGTGAAGGCGGGCTCTCCTACAATGAG.

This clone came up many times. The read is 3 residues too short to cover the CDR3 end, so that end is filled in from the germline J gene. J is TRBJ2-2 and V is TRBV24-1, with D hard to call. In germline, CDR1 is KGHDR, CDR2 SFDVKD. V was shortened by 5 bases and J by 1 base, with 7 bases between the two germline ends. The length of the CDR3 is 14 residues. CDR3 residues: CATSVWQNTGELFF. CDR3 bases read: TGTGCCACCAGTGTTTGGCAGAACACCGGGGAG.

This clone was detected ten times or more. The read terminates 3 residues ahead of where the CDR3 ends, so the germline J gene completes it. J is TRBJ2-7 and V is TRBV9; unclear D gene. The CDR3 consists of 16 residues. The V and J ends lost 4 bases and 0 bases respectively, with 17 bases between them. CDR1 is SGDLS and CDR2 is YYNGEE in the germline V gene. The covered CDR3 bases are TGTGCCAGCAGCCCGCGGAGTGGCGGTGCCTCCTACGAG. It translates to CASSPRSGGASYE. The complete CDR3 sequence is CASSPRSGGASYEQYF. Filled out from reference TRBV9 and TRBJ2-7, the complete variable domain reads DSGVTQTPKHLITATGQRVTLRCSPRSGDLSVYWYQQSLDQGLQFLIQYYNGEERAKGNILERFSAQQFPDLHSELNLSSLELGDSALYFCASSPRSGGASYEQYFGPGTRLTVT.

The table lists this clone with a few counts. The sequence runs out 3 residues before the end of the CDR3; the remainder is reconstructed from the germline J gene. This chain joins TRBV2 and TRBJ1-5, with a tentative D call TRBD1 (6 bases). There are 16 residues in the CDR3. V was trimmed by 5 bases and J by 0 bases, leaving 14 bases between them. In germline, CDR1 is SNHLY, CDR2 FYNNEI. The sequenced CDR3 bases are TGTGCCAGCAGTAACAGACAGGAAAATAGCAATCAGCCC. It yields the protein CASSNRQENSNQP. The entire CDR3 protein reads CASSNRQENSNQPQHF.

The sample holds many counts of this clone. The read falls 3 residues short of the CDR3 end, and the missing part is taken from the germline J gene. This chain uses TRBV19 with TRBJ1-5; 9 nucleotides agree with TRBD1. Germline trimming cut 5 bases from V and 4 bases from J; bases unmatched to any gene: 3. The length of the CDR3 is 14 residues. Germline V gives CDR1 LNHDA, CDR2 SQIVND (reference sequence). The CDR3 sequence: CASSSGTGNQPQHF. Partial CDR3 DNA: TGTGCCAGTAGTTCCGGGACAGGGAATCAGCCC.

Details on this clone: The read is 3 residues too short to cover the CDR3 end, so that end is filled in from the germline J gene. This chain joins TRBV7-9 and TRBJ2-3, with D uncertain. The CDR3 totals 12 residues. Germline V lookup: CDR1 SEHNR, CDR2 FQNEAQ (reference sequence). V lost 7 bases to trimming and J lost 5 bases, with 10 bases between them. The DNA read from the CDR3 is TGTGCCAGCACCGACAAGAGAGATACG. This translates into CASTDKRDT. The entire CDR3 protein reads CASTDKRDTQYF.

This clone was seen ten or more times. The part of the CDR3 DNA that was read is TGTGCCAGCAGCTTAGTGCAGGACAATGAG. Protein sequence: CASSLVQDNE. In full, the CDR3 is CASSLVQDNEQFF. The chain carries TRBV7-2 and TRBJ2-1, with D uncertain. The CDR3 extends 3 residues past the end of the read, so its final part is completed from the germline J gene. Per the germline V gene, CDR1 is SGHTA and CDR2 is FQGNSA. The CDR3 contains 13 residues. V dropped 1 base and J dropped 5 bases, with 6 bases sitting between them.

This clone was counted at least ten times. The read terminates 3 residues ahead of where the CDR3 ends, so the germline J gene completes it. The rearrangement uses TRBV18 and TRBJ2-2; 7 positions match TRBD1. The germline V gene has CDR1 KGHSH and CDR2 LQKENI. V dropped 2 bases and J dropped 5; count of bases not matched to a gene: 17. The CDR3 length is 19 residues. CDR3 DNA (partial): TGTGCCAGCTCACCAGACGAGGAGTACGGGGACAGCCTAACCGGGGAG. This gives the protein CASSPDEEYGDSLTGE. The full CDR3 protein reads CASSPDEEYGDSLTGELFF.

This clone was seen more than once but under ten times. The CDR3 sequence: CASSLISLRETQYF. CDR3 DNA, as far as it was read: TGTGCCAGCAGCCTAATTTCCTTGAGAGAGACC. This chain joins TRBV7-2 and TRBJ2-5; no clear D gene. The read ends 3 residues shy of where the CDR3 ends; the end is completed using the germline J gene. Between the trimmed V and J ends, which lost 5 bases and 4 bases, there was a span of 14 bases. The CDR3 runs to 14 residues. The germline V gene has CDR1 SGHTA and CDR2 FQGNSA.

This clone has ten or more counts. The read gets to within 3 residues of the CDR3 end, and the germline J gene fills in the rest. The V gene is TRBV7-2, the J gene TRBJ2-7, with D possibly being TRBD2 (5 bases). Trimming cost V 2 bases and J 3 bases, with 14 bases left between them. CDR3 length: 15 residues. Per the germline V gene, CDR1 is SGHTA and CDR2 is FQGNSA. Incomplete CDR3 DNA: TGTGCCAGCAGCTTAAGTACCAGCGGTCGCTACGAG. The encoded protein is CASSLSTSGRYE. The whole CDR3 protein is CASSLSTSGRYEQYF.

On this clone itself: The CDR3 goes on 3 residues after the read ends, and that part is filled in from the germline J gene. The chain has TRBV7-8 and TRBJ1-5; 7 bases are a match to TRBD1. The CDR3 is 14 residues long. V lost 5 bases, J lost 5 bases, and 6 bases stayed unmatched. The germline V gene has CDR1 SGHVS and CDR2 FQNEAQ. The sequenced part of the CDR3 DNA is TGTGCCAGCAGCCTTTCGGGACAGCATCAGCCC. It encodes CASSLSGQHQP. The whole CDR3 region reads CASSLSGQHQPQHF.

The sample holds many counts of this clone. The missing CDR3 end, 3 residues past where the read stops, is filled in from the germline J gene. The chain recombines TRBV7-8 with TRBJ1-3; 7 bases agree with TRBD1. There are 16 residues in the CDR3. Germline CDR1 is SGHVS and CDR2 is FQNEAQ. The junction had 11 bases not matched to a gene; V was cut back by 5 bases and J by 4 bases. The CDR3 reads CASSPVTGAPGNTIYF. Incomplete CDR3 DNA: TGTGCCAGCAGCCCCGTAACAGGGGCGCCGGGAAACACC. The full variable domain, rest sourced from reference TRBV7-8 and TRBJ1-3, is GAGVSQSPRYKVAKRGQDVALRCDPISGHVSLFWYQQALGQGPEFLTYFQNEAQLDKSGLPSDRFFAERPEGSVSTLKIQRTQQEDSAVYLCASSPVTGAPGNTIYFGEGSWLTVV.